This is a list of T cell receptor beta chains from one sample in a study of Ad26.COV2.S vaccination and SARS-CoV-2 variants. Sequencing used immunoSEQ multiplex PCR; TCRdb keeps in-frame clones, though not all of them. The repertoire holds 300,000 to 400,000 clones, with about 88% as singletons. The sample was peripheral blood, taken in a trial of Ad26.COV2.S vaccine versus placebo. The origin of the receptors is a person between 18 and 59 years old who received the Ad26.COV2.S COVID-19 vaccine or a placebo. Both conserved end residues are part of each CDR3. The order of the fields is D gene, clone size, V gene, J gene, CDR3 protein, CDR3 DNA. A D gene is named only where the DNA matches it firmly. Part of the rows lack a size; the others show once, few, many or a class for expanded clones.

>NA|NA|TRBV30|TRBJ2-7
CAWGFYEQYF
TGTGCCTGGGGTTTCTACGAGCAGTACTTC
>TRBD1|NA|TRBV28|TRBJ1-5
CASSTGTGVRNQPQHF
TGTGCCAGCAGCACCGGGACAGGGGTGCGCAATCAGCCCCAGCATTTT
>TRBD1|NA|TRBV10-3|TRBJ1-5
CATTGDSNQPQHF
TGTGCCACGACAGGGGATAGCAATCAGCCCCAGCATTTT
>NA|NA|TRBV5-4|TRBJ2-1
CASSWGTPGDNEQFF
TGTGCCAGCAGCTGGGGGACCCCCGGGGACAATGAGCAGTTCTTC
>NA|NA|TRBV19|TRBJ2-5
CASSIGTALRETQYF
TGTGCCAGTAGTATAGGGACAGCCCTCCGAGAGACCCAGTACTTC
>NA|NA|TRBV7-2|TRBJ2-2
CASRQGRVGELFF
TGTGCCAGCAGGCAGGGGAGGGTCGGGGAGCTGTTTTTT
>TRBD1|NA|TRBV3-1/TRBV3-2|TRBJ1-1
CASSPRTPRTGNTEAFF
TGTGCCAGCAGCCCACGAACACCCAGGACAGGCAACACTGAAGCTTTCTTT
>NA|NA|TRBV2|TRBJ2-5
CARGEQETQYF
TGTGCCAGGGGGGAACAAGAGACCCAGTACTTC
>NA|NA|TRBV7-8|TRBJ1-1
CASSLKGAEAFF
TGTGCCAGCAGCTTGAAAGGGGCTGAAGCTTTCTTT
>TRBD1|NA|TRBV5-6|TRBJ2-5
CASSSQDRATKETQYF
TGTGCCAGCAGCTCTCAGGACAGGGCAACCAAAGAGACCCAGTACTTC
>TRBD1|NA|TRBV2|TRBJ1-2
CASRLGQGGANYGYTF
TGTGCCAGCAGACTAGGACAGGGCGGTGCTAACTATGGCTACACCTTC
>TRBD2|few|TRBV3-1/TRBV3-2|TRBJ2-7
CASSGQAGGYEQYF
TGTGCCAGCAGCGGCCAAGCGGGGGGGTACGAGCAGTACTTC
>NA|once|TRBV27|TRBJ2-7
CASSVSGYEQYF
TGTGCCAGCAGTGTGAGTGGGTACGAGCAGTACTTC
>NA|NA|TRBV4-3|TRBJ2-1
CASSQDGGRDNEQFF
TGCGCCAGCAGCCAAGACGGGGGGCGAGATAATGAGCAGTTCTTC
>NA|few|TRBV7-2|TRBJ2-7
CASSFTSTRPEQYF
TGTGCCAGCAGCTTTACTAGCACAAGACCCGAGCAGTACTTC
>TRBD2|NA|TRBV5-1|TRBJ2-2
CASSLLGLAGAGELFF
TGCGCCAGCAGCTTGCTTGGACTAGCGGGTGCCGGGGAGCTGTTTTTT
>NA|many|TRBV5-1|TRBJ2-7
CASSPEGLSYEQYF
TGCGCCAGCAGCCCGGAGGGCCTCTCCTACGAGCAGTACTTC
>NA|NA|TRBV12-3/TRBV12-4|TRBJ1-2
CASSGRLNYGYTF
TGTGCCAGCAGTGGGAGACTAAACTATGGCTACACCTTC
>NA|NA|TRBV10-2|TRBJ1-2
CASSEYYGTNYGYTF
TGCGCCAGCAGTGAGTACTACGGTACTAACTATGGCTACACCTTC
>TRBD1|NA|TRBV7-2|TRBJ2-7
CASSLTWDRAHEQYF
TGTGCCAGCAGCTTAACATGGGACAGGGCTCACGAGCAGTACTTC
>NA|NA|TRBV19|TRBJ2-1
CASSMKLYNEQFF
TGTGCCAGTAGTATGAAACTTTACAATGAGCAGTTCTTC
>TRBD2|once|TRBV7-2|TRBJ2-1
CASSSRLAEYGYNEQFF
TGTGCCAGCAGCTCAAGACTAGCGGAGTACGGATACAATGAGCAGTTCTTC
>NA|NA|TRBV20-1|TRBJ2-5
CSASVQETQYF
TGCAGTGCTAGCGTCCAAGAGACCCAGTACTTC
>NA|NA|TRBV18|TRBJ2-7
CASSRGTLTTGESEQYF
TGTGCCAGCTCACGGGGGACCCTTACGACAGGAGAATCCGAGCAGTACTTC